Each of the 27 T cell receptor beta chains below was sequenced from the same sample in a study of blood T cells in healthy people across ages. Sample-barcoded 5' priming and a J-beta primer mix drove a second PCR of roughly 6 to 12 cycles. TCRdb fed the 5' RACE reads into MiXCR, producing one record per CDR3 protein. The sample includes about 780,000 distinct CDR3 sequences, 60% to 80% of them seen just once. Sequenced sample: blood. The receptors come from a man in his thirties or forties in good health.

The chain recombines TRBV24-1 with TRBJ2-1, with 8 positions matching TRBD1. V trimming: 0 bases; J trimming: 0 bases; junction bases outside the gene matches: 3. Germline values: CDR1 KGHDR, CDR2 SFDVKD. The CDR3 has 17 amino acids. CDR3: CATSDLLTGGSYNEQFF. The CDR3 DNA sequence: TGTGCCACCAGTGATTTGCTCACAGGGGGCTCCTACAATGAGCAGTTCTTC.

This chain uses TRBV9 with TRBJ1-2; D might be TRBD1 (5 bases). The V and J ends lost 7 bases and 4 bases respectively, with 11 bases between them. From germline, CDR1 is SGDLS and CDR2 YYNGEE. The CDR3 loop spans 12 amino acids. The CDR3 loop reads CASEGKGYGYTF. CDR3 DNA sequence: TGTGCCAGCGAGGGGAAGGGCTATGGCTACACCTTC.

This clonotype showed up just a few times. This chain uses TRBV5-1 with TRBJ1-5; no clear D gene. CDR3 size: 14 residues. Trimming pared 0 bases from V and 3 bases from J, leaving 7 bases between. The V gene's germline CDR1 is SGHRS and CDR2 YFSETQ. CDR3 DNA: TGCGCCAGCAGCTTGGGAGGGAACAATCAGCCCCAGCATTTT. Amino acid sequence: CASSLGGNNQPQHF.

This clonotype turned up a few times. The V call is TRBV3-1, the J call TRBJ1-1; 8 positions match TRBD1. There are 16 residues in the CDR3. Per the germline V gene, CDR1 is LGHDT and CDR2 is YNNKEL (reference sequence). V shed 4 bases, J shed 4 bases, and the junction held 11 bases outside the gene matches. The CDR3 region is CASSPDRVGLATEAFF. CDR3 nucleotides: TGTGCCAGCAGCCCGGACAGGGTTGGGTTGGCCACTGAAGCTTTCTTT.

J is TRBJ1-2 and V is TRBV20-1, with 7 positions matching TRBD1. This CDR3 has 14 residues. Germline trimming cut 8 bases from V and 2 bases from J; bases unmatched to any gene: 11. Per germline, CDR1 DFQATT and CDR2 SNEGSKA (reference sequence). The CDR3 is CSPPGQPPNYGYTF. For the CDR3, the DNA is TGCAGTCCTCCGGGACAGCCACCAAACTATGGCTACACCTTC.

The chain combines TRBV4-3 with TRBJ1-6, with 7 bases aligning to TRBD1. This CDR3 is built from 14 residues. Germline CDR1 and CDR2: LGHNA and YSLEER. Trimming took 4 bases from V and 8 from J; bases not matched to a gene: 5. The CDR3: CASSPLQGDSPLHF. As DNA, the CDR3 is TGCGCCAGCAGCCCCCTTCAGGGGGATTCACCCCTCCACTTT.

This clonotype has just a few counts. The rearrangement uses TRBV20-1 and TRBJ2-1, with TRBD2 matching over 13 bases. V gave up 3 bases and J gave up 0 bases; unmatched junction bases: 5. This CDR3 spans 17 amino acids. Per germline, CDR1 DFQATT and CDR2 SNEGSKA (reference sequence). CDR3 amino acids: CSASRLAGGLSYNEQFF. CDR3 sequence (DNA): TGCAGTGCTAGCCGACTAGCGGGGGGCCTCTCCTACAATGAGCAGTTCTTC.

This rearrangement joins TRBV20-1 to TRBJ1-2; D is possibly TRBD1 (6 bases). The CDR3 sequence is 17 residues long. Looked up from germline, CDR1 is DFQATT and CDR2 is SNEGSKA (reference sequence). V lost 0 bases, J lost 8 bases, and 25 bases lay in between. This chain's CDR3 is CSARDLTGAGTGKGYTF. CDR3 nucleotides: TGCAGTGCTAGAGACCTGACGGGGGCCGGGACTGGGAAAGGCTACACCTTC.

The chain carries TRBV24-1 and TRBJ2-3, with D tentatively TRBD1 (6 bases). Per the germline V gene, CDR1 is KGHDR and CDR2 is SFDVKD. V lost 7 bases and J lost 1, with 11 bases in between. The length of the CDR3 is 14 residues. The CDR3 loop is CATSLTGRTDTQYF. DNA of the CDR3: TGTGCCACCAGCCTGACAGGTCGCACAGATACGCAGTATTTT.

The chain joins TRBV12-3 or TRBV12-4 to TRBJ2-1, with D perhaps TRBD2 (5 bases). Trimming left V 3 bases short and J 6 bases short, with 12 bases between. This CDR3 region has 14 residues. CDR3 sequence: CASSFGPSPNEQFF. Written as DNA, the CDR3 is TGTGCCAGCAGTTTTGGTCCTAGCCCCAATGAGCAGTTCTTC.

CDR3 protein: CASTGPERSNEQFF. The CDR3, as DNA: TGTGCCAGCACGGGGCCTGAGCGGTCCAATGAGCAGTTCTTC. The rearrangement links TRBV27 to TRBJ2-1; the D gene could be TRBD1 or TRBD2 (5 bases each). With 7 bases removed from V and 6 bases from J, the gap between germline ends came to 16 bases. There are 14 residues in the CDR3. The germline gives CDR1 MNHEY, CDR2 SMNVEV (reference sequence).

The sample holds a few counts of this clonotype. The chain couples TRBV7-3 to TRBJ2-5; TRBD2 agrees at 10 bases. The germline CDR1 and CDR2 sequences are SGHTA and FQGTGA. The V gene end was trimmed by 2 bases and the J gene end by 5 bases; junction bases not matched to a gene: 17. The CDR3 has 19 residues. In DNA, the CDR3 is TGTGCCAGCAGCTTAGTAGGTAGCGGGGGGCCTCTTCCCATCGAGACCCAGTACTTC. Protein: CASSLVGSGGPLPIETQYF.

The chain recombines TRBV29-1 with TRBJ2-4; TRBD1 matches 8 bases. Germline CDR1 and CDR2: SQVTM and ANQGSEA. The ends lost 1 base at V and 6 bases at J; junction bases unmatched: 8. The CDR3 runs 15 residues. CDR3 residues: CSVEGQGAGGNIQYF. CDR3 nucleotide sequence: TGCAGCGTTGAAGGCCAGGGGGCCGGGGGAAACATTCAGTACTTC. The full variable domain, in which reference TRBV29-1 and TRBJ2-4 provide the parts outside the CDR3, is SAVISQKPSRDICQRGTSLTIQCQVDSQVTMMFWYRQQPGQSLTLIATANQGSEATYESGFVIDKFPISRPNLTFSTLTVSNMSPEDSSIYLCSVEGQGAGGNIQYFGAGTRLSVL.

The V and J genes are TRBV7-9 and TRBJ2-7, with 9 bases aligning to TRBD1. The CDR3 has 15 amino acids. With V trimmed by 2 bases and J by 0 bases, 2 bases remained unmatched. The V gene's germline CDR1 is SEHNR and CDR2 FQNEAQ (reference sequence). The CDR3 DNA sequence: TGTGCCAGCAGCTTATGGGACAGGGTCTCCTACGAGCAGTACTTC. Its translation is CASSLWDRVSYEQYF. The full variable domain, with the rest looked up from reference TRBV7-9 and TRBJ2-7, is DTGVSQNPRHKITKRGQNVTFRCDPISEHNRLYWYRQTLGQGPEFLTYFQNEAQLEKSRLLSDRFSAERPKGSFSTLEIQRTEQGDSAMYLCASSLWDRVSYEQYFGPGTRLTVT.

The chain recombines TRBV3-1 with TRBJ2-3; 14 bases agree with TRBD2. J gave up 2 bases and V 4 bases, and 5 bases lay outside the gene matches. Germline V CDR1 and CDR2: LGHDT, YNNKEL (reference sequence). The CDR3 covers 17 residues. CDR3 DNA: TGTGCCAGCAGCCGAGGACTAGCGGGGGGCTACACAGATACGCAGTATTTT. It encodes CASSRGLAGGYTDTQYF.

This clonotype was seen a few times. The chain carries TRBV20-1 and TRBJ2-4; D possibly corresponds to TRBD2 (6 bases). The CDR3 consists of 15 residues. Germline-derived CDR1 and CDR2 are DFQATT and SNEGSKA (reference sequence). CDR3 sequence: CSAQGSGSAKNIQYF. The CDR3 DNA reads as TGCAGCGCCCAGGGTAGCGGTTCAGCCAAAAACATTCAGTACTTC.

The chain has TRBV7-3 and TRBJ2-5; D may be TRBD1 (6 bases). Germline values: CDR1 SGHTA, CDR2 FQGTGA. V lost 5 bases to trimming and J lost 7 bases, with 14 bases between them. This CDR3 contains 13 residues. Here the CDR3 reads CASSRQVRGTQYF. CDR3 nucleotides: TGTGCCAGCAGCCGACAGGTCCGAGGGACCCAGTACTTC.

The chain links TRBV7-2 to TRBJ1-1, with D unclear. The CDR3 length is 12 residues. The V end was cut by 7 bases, the J end by 3 bases, with 9 bases between. Germline CDR1 is SGHTA and CDR2 is FQGNSA. The DNA for the CDR3 is TGTGCCAGCACGCCGGGGTACACTGAAGCTTTCTTT. Its protein is CASTPGYTEAFF.

The gene calls are TRBV5-1 and TRBJ2-1; tentatively, D is TRBD2 (6 bases). CDR1 and CDR2 from the germline V gene are SGHRS and YFSETQ. The CDR3 sequence is 12 residues long. The V and J ends lost 4 bases and 8 bases respectively, with 10 bases between them. The CDR3 protein is CASSPGEDEQFF. DNA of the CDR3: TGCGCCAGCAGCCCGGGGGAGGATGAGCAGTTCTTC. The full variable domain, in which reference TRBV5-1 and TRBJ2-1 provide the parts outside the CDR3, is KAGVTQTPRYLIKTRGQQVTLSCSPISGHRSVSWYQQTPGQGLQFLFEYFSETQRNKGNFPGRFSGRQFSNSRSEMNVSTLELGDSALYLCASSPGEDEQFFGPGTRLTVL.

The V gene is TRBV4-2, the J gene TRBJ2-3; 8 nucleotides agree with TRBD2. This CDR3 comprises 17 residues. With 0 bases clipped from V and 1 base from J, the junction kept 6 bases outside the gene matches. Per germline, CDR1 LGHNA and CDR2 YNFKEQ. DNA of the CDR3: TGTGCCAGCAGCCAAGACCCGCGGGGGGCCCGCACAGATACGCAGTATTTT. Translated, it gives CASSQDPRGARTDTQYF.

The V and J genes are TRBV20-1 and TRBJ2-7; D gene uncertain. Trimming pared 0 bases from V and 2 bases from J, leaving 14 bases between. Germline V lookup: CDR1 DFQATT, CDR2 SNEGSKA (reference sequence). The CDR3 runs to 15 residues. In DNA, the CDR3 is TGCAGTGCTAGAGATTTATCGGGTTTCACCTACGAGCAGTACTTC. This gives the protein CSARDLSGFTYEQYF.

As concerns this clonotype: This may arise from a read error, as a much more abundant clone is one base away. The chain couples TRBV5-1 to TRBJ1-2; 9 bases match TRBD1. CDR1 and CDR2 (germline): SGHRS, YFSETQ. The CDR3 contains 16 residues. The ends lost 0 bases at V and 0 bases at J; junction bases unmatched: 3. CDR3 sequence: CASSLGDRDSNYGYTF. CDR3 sequence (DNA): TGCGCCAGCAGCTTGGGGGACAGGGACTCTAACTATGGCTACACCTTC.

This clonotype has a handful of counts. This chain's CDR3 is CSVLQVTEAFF. In nucleotides, the CDR3 is TGCAGCGTTCTCCAGGTCACTGAAGCTTTCTTT. V gene TRBV29-1 combines with J gene TRBJ1-1, with D unresolved. Germline V gene sequence: CDR1 SQVTM, CDR2 ANQGSEA. The CDR3 loop spans 11 amino acids. The V end was cut by 5 bases, the J end by 4 bases, with 8 bases between.

In its sample, this clonotype was seen a few times. The chain carries TRBV7-8 and TRBJ2-7; no clear D. CDR1 is SGHVS and CDR2 is FQNEAQ in the germline V gene. There are 15 residues in the CDR3. Trimming took 1 base from V and 7 from J, leaving 17 bases between them. The CDR3, as DNA: TGTGCCAGCAGCTTAGGAAACGCTCTCCTGGGGGAGCAGTACTTC. Translation gives CASSLGNALLGEQYF.

The chain employs TRBV6-2 or TRBV6-3 and TRBJ2-4, with TRBD2 matching over 13 bases. The DNA end is more similar to TRBJ2-5, so the J call may be wrong. The CDR3 length is 15 residues. CDR1 and CDR2 (germline): MNHEY, SVGEGT. CDR3 coding DNA: TGTGCCAGCAGTTACGGGACTAGCGGGGCAGAGACCCAGTACTTC. Protein: CASSYGTSGAETQYF.

With regard to this clonotype: Sequence at one end of the junction differs from germline and may be a read error. The rearrangement links TRBV20-1 to TRBJ1-5, with D uncertain. Germline-derived CDR1 and CDR2 are DFQATT and SNEGSKA (reference sequence). The CDR3 has 13 residues. The CDR3 nucleotides read TGCAGTGCTGCAATAGTAGGCAATCAGCTCCAGCATTTT. Protein: CSAAIVGNQLQHF.

This clonotype was seen a handful of times. V usage is TRBV10-3 and J usage is TRBJ2-1, with 8 bases aligning to TRBD2. V trimming: 8 bases; J trimming: 6 bases; junction bases outside the gene matches: 3. Per the germline V gene, CDR1 is ENHRY and CDR2 is SYGVKD. The length of the CDR3 is 12 residues. In DNA form, the CDR3 reads TGTGCCATCCGGGAGGGTGTCAATGAGCAGTTCTTC. This encodes CAIREGVNEQFF.